This TCR beta chain originates from a study of cytomegalovirus exposure and HLA in healthy donors. General observations from the study: Through in vitro validation, three CMV-associated chains were shown to be specific for CMV antigens. A later analysis linked a missense DCLRE1C variant to TCR beta V- and J-gene trimming.

Primers: 60 Vbeta forward and 13 Jbeta reverse. Some clones are missing from TCRdb's copy, which holds only in-frame ones; the method was immunoSEQ multiplex PCR. The sample has under 200,000 clones; roughly 70% are singletons. The CDR3 has 17 amino acids. The germline CDR1 and CDR2 sequences are MGHRA and YSYEKL. Concerning this clone itself: The antigen is not known. The junction does not match germline at one end; this may be a read error.

This receptor was identified in a woman aged 40 to 50 in good health and CMV-seropositive. Sequencing was performed on PBMCs. J is TRBJ1-5 and V is TRBV4-1; the D gene is possibly TRBD1 (6 bases). Written as DNA, the CDR3 is TGCGCCAGCAGCCAAGACGCCGGACAGTGGAATAATCAGCCCCAGAATTTT. It specifies CASSQDAGQWNNQPQNF.